The T cell receptor beta chain described here comes from a study of T cell repertoires in cytomegalovirus infection. There are many counts of this clonotype. Germline assignment: CDR1 LGHNT and CDR2 FRNRAP. The V and J ends lost 6 bases and 2 bases respectively, with 19 bases between them. This CDR3 contains 16 residues. MiXCR was run by TCRdb on the reads, yielding one entry per CDR3 protein. Of approximately 170,000 distinct CDR3 sequences in the sample, under 15% were seen once. The clonotype originates from a human donor in good health (CMV status not recorded). Some clones in this sample may be carry-over from other donors' samples. Sequenced sample: PBMCs. The chain recombines TRBV12-5 with TRBJ2-5; perhaps D is TRBD1 or TRBD2 (5 bases each). The CDR3 DNA reads as TGTGCTAGTGGCTCCCTGAGGGACGGCGGACAAGAGACCCAGTACTTC. This translates into CASGSLRDGGQETQYF. The entire variable domain, with the rest obtained from reference TRBV12-5 and TRBJ2-5, is as follows: DARVTQTPRHKVTEMGQEVTMRCQPILGHNTVFWYRQTMMQGLELLAYFRNRAPLDDSGMPKDRFSAEMPDATLATLKIQPSEPRDSAVYFCASGSLRDGGQETQYFGPGTRLLVL.